The sequence of this TCR beta chain was determined in a study of blood T cell repertoires in COVID-19. At the level of the study: T cells, B-cell-depleted T cells, or PBMCs supplied cDNA or gDNA.

This clone was counted only a few times. In the authors' workflow: Estimation of nucleated cell counts was performed using reference gene primer amplification. Assay used: immunoSEQ multiplex PCR; TCRdb lists only in-frame clones, some missing. D and trimming come from the DNA, and the V and J calls and clone size come from that table. This sample has about 97,000 clones, with around 86% found just once. Trimming left V 5 bases short and J 4 bases short, with 14 bases between. The CDR3 contains 14 residues. Germline assignment: CDR1 SGHVS and CDR2 FQNEAQ. The TCR originated in a man between 45 and 60 years old with active or convalescent COVID-19. The rearrangement uses TRBV7-8 and TRBJ1-1, with D tentatively TRBD1 (6 bases). Sequencing was performed on peripheral blood. The CDR3 reads CASSPNDRLTEAFF. The CDR3 coding sequence is TGTGCCAGCAGCCCTAACGACAGGCTCACTGAAGCTTTCTTT.